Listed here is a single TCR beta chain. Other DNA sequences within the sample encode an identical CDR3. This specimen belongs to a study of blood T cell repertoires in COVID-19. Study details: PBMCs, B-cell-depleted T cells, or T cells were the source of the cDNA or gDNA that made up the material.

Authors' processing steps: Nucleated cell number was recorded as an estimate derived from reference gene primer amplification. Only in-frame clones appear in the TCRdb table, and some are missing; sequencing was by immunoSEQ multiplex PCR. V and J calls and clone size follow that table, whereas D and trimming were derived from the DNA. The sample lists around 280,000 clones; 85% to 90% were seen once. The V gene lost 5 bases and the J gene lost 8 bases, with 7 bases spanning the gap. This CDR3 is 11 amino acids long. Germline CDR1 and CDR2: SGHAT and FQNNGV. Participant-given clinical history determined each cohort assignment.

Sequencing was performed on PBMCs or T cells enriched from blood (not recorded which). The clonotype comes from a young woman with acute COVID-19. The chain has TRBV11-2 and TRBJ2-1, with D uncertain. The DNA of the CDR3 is TGTGCCAGCAGCCCGTCCGATGAGCAGTTCTTC. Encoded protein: CASSPSDEQFF.